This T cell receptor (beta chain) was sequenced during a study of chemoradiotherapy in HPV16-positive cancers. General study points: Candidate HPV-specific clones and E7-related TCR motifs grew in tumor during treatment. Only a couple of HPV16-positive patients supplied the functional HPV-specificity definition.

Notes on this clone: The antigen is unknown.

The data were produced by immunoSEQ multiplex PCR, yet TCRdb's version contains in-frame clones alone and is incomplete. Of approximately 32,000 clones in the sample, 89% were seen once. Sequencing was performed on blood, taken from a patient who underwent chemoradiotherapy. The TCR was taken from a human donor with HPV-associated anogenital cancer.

The CDR3 region is CASSLDAYEQYF. The CDR3 DNA sequence: TGTGCCAGCAGCTTGGACGCATACGAGCAGTACTTC. J is TRBJ2-7 and V is TRBV5-4, with D unclear. The germline V gene encodes CDR1 SGHNT and CDR2 YYREEE (reference sequence). V was cut by 0 bases and J by 4 bases, with 5 bases left in between. This CDR3 contains 12 residues.